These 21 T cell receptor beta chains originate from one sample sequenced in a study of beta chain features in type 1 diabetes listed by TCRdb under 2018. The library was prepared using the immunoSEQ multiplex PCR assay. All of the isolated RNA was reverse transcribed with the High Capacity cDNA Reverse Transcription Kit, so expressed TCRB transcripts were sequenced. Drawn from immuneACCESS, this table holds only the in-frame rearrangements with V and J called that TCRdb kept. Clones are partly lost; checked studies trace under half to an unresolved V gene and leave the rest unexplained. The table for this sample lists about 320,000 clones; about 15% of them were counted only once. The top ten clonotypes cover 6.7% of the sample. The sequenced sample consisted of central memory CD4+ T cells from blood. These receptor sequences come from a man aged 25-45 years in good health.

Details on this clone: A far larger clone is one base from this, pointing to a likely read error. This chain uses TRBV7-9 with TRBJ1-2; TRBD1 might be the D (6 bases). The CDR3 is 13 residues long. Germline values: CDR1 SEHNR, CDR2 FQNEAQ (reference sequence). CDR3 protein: CASSLDGTGAAYF. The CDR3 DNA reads TGTGCCAGCAGCTTGGATGGGACGGGGGCTGCCTACTTC.

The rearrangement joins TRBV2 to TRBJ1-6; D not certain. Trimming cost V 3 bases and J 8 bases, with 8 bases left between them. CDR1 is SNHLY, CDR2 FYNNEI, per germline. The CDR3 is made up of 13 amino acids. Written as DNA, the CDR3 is TGTGCCAGCAGTGATGCCCGTGATTCACCCCTCCACTTT. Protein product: CASSDARDSPLHF. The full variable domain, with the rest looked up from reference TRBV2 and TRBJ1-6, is EPEVTQTPSHQVTQMGQEVILRCVPISNHLYFYWYRQILGQKVEFLVSFYNNEISEKSEIFDDQFSVERPDGSNFTLKIRSTKLEDSAMYFCASSDARDSPLHFGNGTRLTVT.

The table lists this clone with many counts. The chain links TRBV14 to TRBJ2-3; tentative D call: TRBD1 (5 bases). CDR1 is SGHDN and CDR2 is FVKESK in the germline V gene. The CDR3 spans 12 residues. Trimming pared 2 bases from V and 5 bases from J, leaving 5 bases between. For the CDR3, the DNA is TGTGCCAGCAGCCAACAGGGAGATACGCAGTATTTT. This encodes CASSQQGDTQYF.

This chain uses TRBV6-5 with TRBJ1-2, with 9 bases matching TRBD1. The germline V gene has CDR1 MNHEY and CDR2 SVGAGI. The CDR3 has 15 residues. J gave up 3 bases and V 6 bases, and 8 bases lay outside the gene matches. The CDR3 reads CASSTGTGIYYGYTF. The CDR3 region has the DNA TGTGCCAGCAGCACCGGGACAGGGATTTACTATGGCTACACCTTC.

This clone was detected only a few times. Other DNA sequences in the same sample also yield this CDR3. In DNA, the CDR3 is TGTGCCAGCAGCGTAGGCGGGGGGTCTAATGAAAAACTGTTTTTT. It specifies CASSVGGGSNEKLFF. The V call is TRBV9, the J call TRBJ1-4, with D possibly being TRBD1 (5 bases). V shed 0 bases and J shed 3 bases, with 9 bases lying between them. The CDR3 contains 15 residues. Germline CDR1 SGDLS, CDR2 YYNGEE.

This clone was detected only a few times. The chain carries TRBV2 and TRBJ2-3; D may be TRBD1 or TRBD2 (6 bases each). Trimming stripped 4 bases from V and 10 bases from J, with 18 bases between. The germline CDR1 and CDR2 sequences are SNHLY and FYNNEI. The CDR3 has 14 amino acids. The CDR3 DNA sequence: TGTGCCAGCAGTGGGGCCTTAGGGGGGCAAGCGCAGTATTTT. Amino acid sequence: CASSGALGGQAQYF.

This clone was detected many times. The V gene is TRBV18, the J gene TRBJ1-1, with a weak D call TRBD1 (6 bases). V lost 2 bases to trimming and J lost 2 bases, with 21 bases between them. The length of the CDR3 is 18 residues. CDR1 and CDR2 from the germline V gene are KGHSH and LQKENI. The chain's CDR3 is CASSPDVPGAFSNTEAFF. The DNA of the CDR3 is TGTGCCAGCTCACCAGACGTGCCAGGGGCTTTTTCTAACACTGAAGCTTTCTTT.

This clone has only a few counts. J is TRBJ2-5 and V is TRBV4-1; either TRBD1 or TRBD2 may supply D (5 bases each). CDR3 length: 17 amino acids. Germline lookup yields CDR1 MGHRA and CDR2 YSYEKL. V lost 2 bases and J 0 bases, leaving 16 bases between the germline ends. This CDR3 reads CASSQYGGTTYQETQYF. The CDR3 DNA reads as TGCGCCAGCAGCCAATACGGTGGGACGACGTACCAAGAGACCCAGTACTTC.

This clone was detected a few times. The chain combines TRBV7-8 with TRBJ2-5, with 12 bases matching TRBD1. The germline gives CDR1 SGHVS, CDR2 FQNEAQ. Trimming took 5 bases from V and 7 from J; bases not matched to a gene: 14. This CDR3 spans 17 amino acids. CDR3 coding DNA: TGTGCCAGCAGCACTCCGTGGGGACAGGGGGCGAGGGTGACCCAGTACTTC. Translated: CASSTPWGQGARVTQYF.

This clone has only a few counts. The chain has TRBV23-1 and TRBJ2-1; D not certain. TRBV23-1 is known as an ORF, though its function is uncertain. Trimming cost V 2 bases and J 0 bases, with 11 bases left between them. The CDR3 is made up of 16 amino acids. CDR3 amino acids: CASSQIMTDSYNEQFF. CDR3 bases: TGCGCCAGCAGTCAAATTATGACGGACTCCTACAATGAGCAGTTCTTC.

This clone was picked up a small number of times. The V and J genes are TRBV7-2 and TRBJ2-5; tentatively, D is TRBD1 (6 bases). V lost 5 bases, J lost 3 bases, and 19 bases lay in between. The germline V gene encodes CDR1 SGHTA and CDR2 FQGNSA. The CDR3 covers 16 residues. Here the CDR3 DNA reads TGTGCCAGCAGCCCTCAACCTTGGACAGTCAAAGAGACCCAGTACTTC. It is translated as CASSPQPWTVKETQYF.

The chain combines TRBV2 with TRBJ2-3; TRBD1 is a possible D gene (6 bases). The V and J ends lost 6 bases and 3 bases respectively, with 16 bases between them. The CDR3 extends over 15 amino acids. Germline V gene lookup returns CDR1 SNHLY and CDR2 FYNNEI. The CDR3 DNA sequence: TGTGCCAGCAGGGAACAGGGAATCTGGACAGATACGCAGTATTTT. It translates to CASREQGIWTDTQYF.

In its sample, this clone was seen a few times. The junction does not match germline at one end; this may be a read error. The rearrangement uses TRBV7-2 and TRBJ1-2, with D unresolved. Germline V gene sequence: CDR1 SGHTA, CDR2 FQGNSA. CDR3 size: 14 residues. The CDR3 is CASSHDGRGYGYTF. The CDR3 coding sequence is TGCGCCAGCAGCCACGATGGACGGGGCTATGGCTACACCTTC.

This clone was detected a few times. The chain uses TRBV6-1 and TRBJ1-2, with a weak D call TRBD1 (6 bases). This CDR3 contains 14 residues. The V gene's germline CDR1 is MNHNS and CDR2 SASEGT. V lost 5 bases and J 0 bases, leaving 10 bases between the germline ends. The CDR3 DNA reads TGTGCCAGCAGTCGGACAGACGCTAACTATGGCTACACCTTC. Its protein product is CASSRTDANYGYTF.

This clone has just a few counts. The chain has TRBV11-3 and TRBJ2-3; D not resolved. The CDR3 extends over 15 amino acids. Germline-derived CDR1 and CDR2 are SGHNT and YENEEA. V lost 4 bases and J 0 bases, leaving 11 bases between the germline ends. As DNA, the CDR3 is TGTGCCAGCAGCTCCGGTGGACGGAGCACAGATACGCAGTATTTT. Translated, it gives CASSSGGRSTDTQYF.

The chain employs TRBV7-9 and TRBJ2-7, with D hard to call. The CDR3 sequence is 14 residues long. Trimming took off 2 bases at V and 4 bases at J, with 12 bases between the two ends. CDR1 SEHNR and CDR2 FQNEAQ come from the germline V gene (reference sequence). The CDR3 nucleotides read TGTGCCAGCAGCTTAAATGGGCGGAGATACGAGCAGTACTTC. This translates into CASSLNGRRYEQYF.

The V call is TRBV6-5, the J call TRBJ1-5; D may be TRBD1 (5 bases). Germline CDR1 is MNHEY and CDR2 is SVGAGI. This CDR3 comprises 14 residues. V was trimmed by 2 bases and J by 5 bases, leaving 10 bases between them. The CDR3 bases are TGTGCCAGCAGTTACAGGGGAGGCGATCAGCCCCAGCATTTT. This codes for CASSYRGGDQPQHF.

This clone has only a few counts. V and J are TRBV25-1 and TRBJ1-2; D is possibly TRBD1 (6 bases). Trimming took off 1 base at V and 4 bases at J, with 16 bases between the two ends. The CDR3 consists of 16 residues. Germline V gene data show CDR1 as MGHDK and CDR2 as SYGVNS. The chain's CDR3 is CASSESLTGPSYGYTF. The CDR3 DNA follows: TGTGCCAGCAGTGAATCCTTAACAGGGCCGAGCTATGGCTACACCTTC.

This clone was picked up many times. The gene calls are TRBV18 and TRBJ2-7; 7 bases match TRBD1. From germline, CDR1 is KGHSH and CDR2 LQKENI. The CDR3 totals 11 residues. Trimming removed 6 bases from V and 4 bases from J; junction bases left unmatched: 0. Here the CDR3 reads CASSGQYEQYV. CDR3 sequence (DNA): TGTGCCAGCTCGGGACAGTACGAGCAGTACGTC.

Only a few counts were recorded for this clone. The CDR3 nucleotides read TGTGCCAGTAGTATCCTGCAGGGCCTATCGCATGGCTACACCTTC. As protein: CASSILQGLSHGYTF. The chain carries TRBV19 and TRBJ1-2, with D tentatively TRBD1 (5 bases). CDR3 length equals 15 residues. Germline CDR1 and CDR2: LNHDA and SQIVND (reference sequence). Trimming took 3 bases from V and 6 from J, leaving 17 bases between them.

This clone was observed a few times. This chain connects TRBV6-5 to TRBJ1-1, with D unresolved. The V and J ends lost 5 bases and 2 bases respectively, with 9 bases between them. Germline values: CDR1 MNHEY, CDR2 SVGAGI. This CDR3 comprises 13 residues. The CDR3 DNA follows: TGTGCCAGCAGTGAAAGTCAAAACACTGAAGCTTTCTTT. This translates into CASSESQNTEAFF.